This T cell receptor (beta chain) appears in the sequencing data of a study of a mutant IDH1 vaccine in newly diagnosed glioma. Study overall: The treated population exhibited a male proportion of roughly 62%, a female proportion of 37.5%, and a mean age of about 40 years. Receipt of radiotherapy, temozolomide, or both preceded the study, and most received both. Regarding the study as a whole: Among patients, 80% to 95% showed immune responses induced by the vaccine.

The V end lost 6 bases, the J end lost 4 bases, and 6 bases lay between the germline ends. Per the germline V gene, CDR1 is SQVTM and CDR2 is ANQGSEA. The CDR3 is 11 residues long. Note on this clone: The antigen remains undetermined.

Method: immunoSEQ multiplex PCR; TCRdb's copy keeps in-frame clones and lacks some. There are around 59,000 clones in the sample; around 90% occur only once, and 2.5% to 3% lies in the top ten. Time point noted: baseline, week 1 (first vaccination visit). Indicated treatment: pre-vaccination baseline after standard-of-care therapy. The source is a man aged 45-60 years with glioma. The sample consisted of PBMCs, taken from a glioma patient treated with radiotherapy, temozolomide or both. J is TRBJ1-4 and V is TRBV29-1; no clear D gene. The CDR3 spells CSVGDNEKLFF. The CDR3 DNA sequence: TGCAGCGTGGGAGATAATGAAAAACTGTTTTTT.